The count of the clone carrying this T cell receptor (beta chain) is one. The antigen is undetermined. Primers included in the PCR were 60 Vbeta and 13 Jbeta primers. The protocol was immunoSEQ multiplex PCR, while the TCRdb copy is restricted to in-frame clones and leaves out a portion. The sample has 180,000 or so clones, just under 80% seen once. The data originate from a study of cytomegalovirus exposure and HLA in healthy donors. Notes on the study in general: Listed as cytomegalovirus-associated were 150 to 200 TCR beta chains.

V dropped 2 bases and J dropped 1 base, with 8 bases sitting between them. This CDR3 comprises 14 residues. Germline V gene lookup returns CDR1 MNHNY and CDR2 SVGAGI (reference sequence). Sequencing was performed on PBMCs. This sequence joins TRBV6-6 and TRBJ1-1, with a tentative D call TRBD1 (5 bases). This clonotype was obtained from a female donor in good health and CMV-seronegative. The CDR3 sequence: CASSYAQGNTEAFF. CDR3 coding DNA: TGTGCCAGCAGTTACGCTCAGGGGAACACTGAAGCTTTCTTT.